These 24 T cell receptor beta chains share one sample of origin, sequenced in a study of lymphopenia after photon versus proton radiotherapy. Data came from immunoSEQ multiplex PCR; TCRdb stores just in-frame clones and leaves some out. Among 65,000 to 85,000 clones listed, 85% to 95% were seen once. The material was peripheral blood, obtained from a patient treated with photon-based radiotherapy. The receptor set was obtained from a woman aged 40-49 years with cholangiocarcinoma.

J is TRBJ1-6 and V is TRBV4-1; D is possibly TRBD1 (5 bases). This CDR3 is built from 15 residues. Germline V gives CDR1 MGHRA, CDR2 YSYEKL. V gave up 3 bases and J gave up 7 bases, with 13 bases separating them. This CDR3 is CASSHPNGANSPLHF. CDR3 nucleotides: TGCGCCAGCAGCCACCCAAACGGGGCCAATTCACCCCTCCACTTT.

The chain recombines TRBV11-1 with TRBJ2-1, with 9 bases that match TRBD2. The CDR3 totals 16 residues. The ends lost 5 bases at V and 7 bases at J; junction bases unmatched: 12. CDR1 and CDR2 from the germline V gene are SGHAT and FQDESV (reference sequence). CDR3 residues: CASSPLSGTSLNEQFF. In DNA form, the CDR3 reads TGTGCCAGCAGCCCTCTTTCCGGGACTAGCTTAAATGAGCAGTTCTTC.

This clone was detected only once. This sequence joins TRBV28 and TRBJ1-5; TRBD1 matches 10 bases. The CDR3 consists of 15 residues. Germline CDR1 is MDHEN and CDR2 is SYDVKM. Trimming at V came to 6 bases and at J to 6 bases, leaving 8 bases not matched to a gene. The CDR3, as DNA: TGTGCCAGCAGGTGGGACAGGGGCTATGGTCAGCCCCAGCATTTT. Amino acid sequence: CASRWDRGYGQPQHF. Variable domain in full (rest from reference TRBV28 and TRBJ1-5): DVKVTQSSRYLVKRTGEKVFLECVQDMDHENMFWYRQDPGLGLRLIYFSYDVKMKEKGDIPEGYSVSREKKERFSLILESASTNQTSMYLCASRWDRGYGQPQHFGDGTRLSIL.

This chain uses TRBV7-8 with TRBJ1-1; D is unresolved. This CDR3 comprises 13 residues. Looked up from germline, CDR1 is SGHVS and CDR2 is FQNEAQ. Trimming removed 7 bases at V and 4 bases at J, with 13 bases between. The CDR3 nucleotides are TGTGCCAGCAACCCGGTAGGTGCCACTGAAGCTTTCTTT. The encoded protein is CASNPVGATEAFF.

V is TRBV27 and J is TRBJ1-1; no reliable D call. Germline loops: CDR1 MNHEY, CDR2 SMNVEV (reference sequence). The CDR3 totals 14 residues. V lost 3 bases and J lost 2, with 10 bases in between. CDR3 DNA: TGTGCCAGCAGTTTGATCGGAGGAAACACTGAAGCTTTCTTT. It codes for CASSLIGGNTEAFF.

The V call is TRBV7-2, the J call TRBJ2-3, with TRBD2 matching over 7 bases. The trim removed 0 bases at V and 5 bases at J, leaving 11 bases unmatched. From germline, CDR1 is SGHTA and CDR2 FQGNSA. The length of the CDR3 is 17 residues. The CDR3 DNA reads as TGTGCCAGCAGCTTAGCGCCCCAGCGGGAACAAGGAGATACGCAGTATTTT. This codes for CASSLAPQREQGDTQYF.

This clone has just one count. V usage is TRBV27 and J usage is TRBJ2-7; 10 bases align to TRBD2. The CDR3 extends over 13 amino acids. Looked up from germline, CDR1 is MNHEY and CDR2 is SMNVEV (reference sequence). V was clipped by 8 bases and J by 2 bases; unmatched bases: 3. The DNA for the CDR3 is TGTGCCAGCCAAGCGGGAGGGCCCTACGAGCAGTACTTC. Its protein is CASQAGGPYEQYF.

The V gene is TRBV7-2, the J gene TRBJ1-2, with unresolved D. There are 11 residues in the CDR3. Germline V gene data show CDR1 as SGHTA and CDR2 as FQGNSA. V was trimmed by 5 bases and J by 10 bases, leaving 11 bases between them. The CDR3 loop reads CASSLGELYTF. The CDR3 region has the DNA TGTGCCAGCAGCCTCGGAGAGCTCTACACCTTC.

CDR3 nucleotides: TGTGCCAGCAGCCCGGGCCTGGAGATAGGTACAGATACGCAGTATTTT. Translated: CASSPGLEIGTDTQYF. The chain is built from TRBV5-4 and TRBJ2-3, with no clear D. V gave up 4 bases and J gave up 3 bases, with 18 bases separating them. This CDR3 has 16 residues. Germline V gives CDR1 SGHNT, CDR2 YYREEE (reference sequence).

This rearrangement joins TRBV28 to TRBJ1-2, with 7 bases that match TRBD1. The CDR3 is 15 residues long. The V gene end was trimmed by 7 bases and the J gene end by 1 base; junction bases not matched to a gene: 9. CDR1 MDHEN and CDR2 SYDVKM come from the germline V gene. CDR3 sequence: CASTQRDSLNYGYTF. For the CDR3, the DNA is TGTGCCAGCACCCAACGGGACAGCCTTAACTATGGCTACACCTTC.

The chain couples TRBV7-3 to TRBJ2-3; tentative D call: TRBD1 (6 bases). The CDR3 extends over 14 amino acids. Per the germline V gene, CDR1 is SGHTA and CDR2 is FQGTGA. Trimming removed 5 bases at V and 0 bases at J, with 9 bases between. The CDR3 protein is CASSKQGSTDTQYF. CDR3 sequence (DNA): TGTGCCAGCAGCAAACAGGGAAGCACAGATACGCAGTATTTT.

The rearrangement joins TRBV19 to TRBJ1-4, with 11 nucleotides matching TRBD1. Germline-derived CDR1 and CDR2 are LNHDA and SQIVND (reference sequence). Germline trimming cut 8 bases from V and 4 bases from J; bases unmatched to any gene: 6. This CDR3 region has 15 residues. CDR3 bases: TGTGCCAGTCGGACAGGGGGCGCGGTTAATGAAAAACTGTTTTTT. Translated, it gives CASRTGGAVNEKLFF.

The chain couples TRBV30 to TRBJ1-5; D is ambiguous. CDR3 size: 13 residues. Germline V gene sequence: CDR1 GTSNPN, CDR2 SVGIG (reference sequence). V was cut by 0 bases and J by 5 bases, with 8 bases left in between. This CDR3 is CAWSVGSDQPQHF. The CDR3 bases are TGTGCCTGGAGTGTAGGGTCCGATCAGCCCCAGCATTTT.

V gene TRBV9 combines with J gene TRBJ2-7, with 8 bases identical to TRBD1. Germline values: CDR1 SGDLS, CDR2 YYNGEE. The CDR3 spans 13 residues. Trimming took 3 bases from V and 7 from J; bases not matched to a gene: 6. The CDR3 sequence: CASSEWTGKEQYF. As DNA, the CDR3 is TGTGCCAGCAGCGAGTGGACAGGGAAAGAGCAGTACTTC.

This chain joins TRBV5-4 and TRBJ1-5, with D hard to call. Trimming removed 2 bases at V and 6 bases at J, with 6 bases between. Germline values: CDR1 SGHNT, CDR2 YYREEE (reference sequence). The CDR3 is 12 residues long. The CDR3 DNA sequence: TGTGCCAGCAGCTTCAGCGGTCAGCCCCAGCATTTT. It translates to CASSFSGQPQHF.

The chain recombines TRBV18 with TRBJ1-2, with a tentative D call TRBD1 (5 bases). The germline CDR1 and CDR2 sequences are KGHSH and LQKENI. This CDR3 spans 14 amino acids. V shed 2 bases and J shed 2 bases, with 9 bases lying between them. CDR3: CASSPSGTNYGYTF. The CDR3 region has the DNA TGTGCCAGCTCACCATCCGGGACGAACTATGGCTACACCTTC.

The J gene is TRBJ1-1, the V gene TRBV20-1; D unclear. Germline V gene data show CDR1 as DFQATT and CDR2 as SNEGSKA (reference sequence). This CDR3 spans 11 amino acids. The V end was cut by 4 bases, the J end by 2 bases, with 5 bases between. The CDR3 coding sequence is TGCAGTGCTAACATAAACACTGAAGCTTTCTTT. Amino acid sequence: CSANINTEAFF.

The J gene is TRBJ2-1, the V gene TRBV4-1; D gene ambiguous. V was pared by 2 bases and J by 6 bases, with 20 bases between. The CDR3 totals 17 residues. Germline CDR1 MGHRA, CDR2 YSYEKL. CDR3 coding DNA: TGCGCCAGCAGCCAACCTAATGTGGGCTTTTCTGTCAATGAGCAGTTCTTC. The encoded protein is CASSQPNVGFSVNEQFF.

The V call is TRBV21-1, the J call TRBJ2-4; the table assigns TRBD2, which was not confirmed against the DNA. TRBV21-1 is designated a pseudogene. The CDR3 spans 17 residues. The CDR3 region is CASSKGSSGLAKNIQYF. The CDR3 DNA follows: TGTGCCAGCAGCAAAGGTTCTAGCGGGTTAGCCAAAAACATTCAGTACTTC.

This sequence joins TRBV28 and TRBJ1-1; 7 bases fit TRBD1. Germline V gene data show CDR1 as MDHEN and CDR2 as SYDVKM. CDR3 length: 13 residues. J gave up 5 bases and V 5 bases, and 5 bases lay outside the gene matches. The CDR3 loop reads CASSHRGRTEAFF. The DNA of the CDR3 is TGTGCCAGCAGTCACAGGGGTAGAACTGAAGCTTTCTTT.

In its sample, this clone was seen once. CDR3 nucleotides: TGTGCCAGCAGTTATTCTCGGACAGGAGGCACAGATACGCAGTATTTT. Translation: CASSYSRTGGTDTQYF. The chain joins TRBV6-5 to TRBJ2-3; 7 bases align to TRBD1. J was trimmed by 1 base and V by 3 bases; bases with no gene match: 7. The CDR3 is 16 residues long. Germline V lookup: CDR1 MNHEY, CDR2 SVGAGI.

The CDR3 sequence: CASSSRRVTDTQYF. The CDR3 nucleotides are TGTGCCAGCAGCTCACGGAGAGTCACAGATACGCAGTATTTT. The chain combines TRBV7-8 with TRBJ2-3; D is unresolved. The CDR3 spans 14 residues. Deletions cut 4 bases from V and 2 bases from J, with 10 bases between. Germline CDR1 and CDR2: SGHVS and FQNEAQ.

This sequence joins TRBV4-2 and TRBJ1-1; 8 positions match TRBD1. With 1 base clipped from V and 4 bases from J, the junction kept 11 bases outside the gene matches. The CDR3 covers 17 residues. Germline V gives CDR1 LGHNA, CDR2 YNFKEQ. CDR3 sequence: CASSQARGQVGSTEAFF. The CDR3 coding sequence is TGTGCCAGCAGCCAAGCCAGGGGGCAGGTCGGAAGCACTGAAGCTTTCTTT.

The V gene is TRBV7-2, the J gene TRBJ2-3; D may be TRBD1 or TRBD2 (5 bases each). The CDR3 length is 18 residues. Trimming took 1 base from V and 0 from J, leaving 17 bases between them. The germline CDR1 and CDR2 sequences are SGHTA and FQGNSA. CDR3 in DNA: TGTGCCAGCAGCTTAGACGGGACCTCGAGGGGTAGCACAGATACGCAGTATTTT. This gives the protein CASSLDGTSRGSTDTQYF.